The 24 T cell receptor beta chains below were found in one sample sequenced in a study of T cells in Graves' hyperthyroidism and ophthalmopathy. Amplification targeted TCR beta CDR3 regions from RNA transcripts. Carried out on the TCR CDR3, a first-round RT-PCR used the HTBI primer set. One entry per CDR3 protein, called by TCRdb with MiXCR from the multiplex PCR reads. The sample comprises hundreds of thousands of distinct CDR3 sequences, 14% of which are singletons, and about 9.4% rests with the top ten. Sequencing was done on a sample of blood. The source is a woman younger than 30 with Graves' hyperthyroidism.

Ten or more counts support this clonotype. The chain has TRBV11-2 and TRBJ2-1; 10 bases align to TRBD2. V was pared by 1 base and J by 4 bases, with 4 bases of the junction left unmatched. Germline V gene data show CDR1 as SGHAT and CDR2 as FQNNGV. CDR3 length: 16 residues. The CDR3, as DNA: TGTGCCAGCAGCTTAGCTAGCGGGAGTGGTTACAATGAGCAGTTCTTC. Translated: CASSLASGSGYNEQFF.

This clonotype was seen more than once but under ten times. The junction differs from germline at one of its ends, possibly a read error. The chain couples TRBV11-2 to TRBJ2-3, with D unclear. Germline loops: CDR1 SGHAT, CDR2 FQNNGV. The CDR3 contains 16 residues. The CDR3 reads CTSSFGEGLSTDTQYF. CDR3 nucleotide sequence: TGTACCAGCAGCTTTGGTGAAGGGCTAAGCACAGATACGCAGTATTTT.

The chain joins TRBV4-3 to TRBJ2-1; no firm D call. V gave up 0 bases and J gave up 2 bases, with 8 bases separating them. This CDR3 is built from 15 residues. From germline, CDR1 is LGHNA and CDR2 YSLEER. CDR3 residues: CASSQELGPYNEQFF. The CDR3 DNA follows: TGCGCCAGCAGCCAAGAGTTGGGCCCCTACAATGAGCAGTTCTTC.

This clonotype came up many times. The J gene is TRBJ2-7, the V gene TRBV4-1, with TRBD1 matching over 8 bases. J was trimmed by 7 bases and V by 1 base; bases with no gene match: 9. This CDR3 region has 15 residues. The V gene's germline CDR1 is MGHRA and CDR2 YSYEKL. The CDR3 reads CASSQVGQGAVEQYF. The CDR3 DNA sequence: TGCGCCAGCAGCCAAGTAGGCCAGGGGGCTGTTGAGCAGTACTTC.

V and J are TRBV7-9 and TRBJ1-2; tentative D call: TRBD1 (5 bases). V was trimmed by 9 bases and J by 4 bases, leaving 21 bases between them. Germline-derived CDR1 and CDR2 are SEHNR and FQNEAQ (reference sequence). This CDR3 has 15 residues. The CDR3 here is CASRNGGGRSYGYTF. The CDR3 DNA sequence: TGTGCCAGTCGGAATGGGGGGGGTCGGTCCTATGGCTACACCTTC.

This clonotype was picked up many times. This chain connects TRBV30 to TRBJ1-5; TRBD1 might be the D (6 bases). The CDR3 is 13 amino acids. With 5 bases removed from V and 5 bases from J, the gap between germline ends came to 13 bases. Per the germline V gene, CDR1 is GTSNPN and CDR2 is SVGIG (reference sequence). Here the CDR3 DNA reads TGTGCCTGGTCAACGGGGGCCCATCAGCCCCAGCATTTT. Its translation: CAWSTGAHQPQHF.

This clonotype turned up a few times. The chain combines TRBV19 with TRBJ1-1; D is unresolved. Germline values: CDR1 LNHDA, CDR2 SQIVND (reference sequence). Trimming took off 3 bases at V and 4 bases at J, with 12 bases between the two ends. CDR3 length equals 14 residues. The CDR3 nucleotides read TGTGCCAGTAGTATTATAGGGAGCGGCACTGAAGCTTTCTTT. It encodes CASSIIGSGTEAFF.

This clonotype was seen ten or more times. The chain recombines TRBV12-3 or TRBV12-4 with TRBJ1-5; TRBD1 matches at 9 bases. CDR3 length equals 14 residues. V gave up 3 bases and J gave up 6 bases; unmatched junction bases: 3. For the CDR3, the DNA is TGTGCCAGCAGTTTGGGGACAGGGAGTCAGCCCCAGCATTTT. It encodes CASSLGTGSQPQHF.

A few counts support this clonotype. The J gene is TRBJ1-1, the V gene TRBV4-3, with 8 bases aligning to TRBD1. Germline CDR1 reads LGHNA; CDR2 reads YSLEER. The CDR3 covers 17 residues. V trimming: 0 bases; J trimming: 6 bases; junction bases outside the gene matches: 12. DNA for the CDR3: TGCGCCAGCAGCCAAGATCAATATGGACAGGGTGGCGCTGAAGCTTTCTTT. Amino acid sequence: CASSQDQYGQGGAEAFF.

This clonotype has ten or more counts. The chain has TRBV7-9 and TRBJ2-7; D not certain. The CDR3 length is 13 residues. Germline CDR1 is SEHNR and CDR2 is FQNEAQ (reference sequence). Trimming cost V 5 bases and J 5 bases, with 13 bases left between them. In DNA, the CDR3 is TGTGCCAGCAGCCCCAGCTCCCGGGACGAGCAGTACTTC. Translation gives CASSPSSRDEQYF.

This clonotype was counted many times. The genes are TRBV20-1 and TRBJ1-5; 11 bases line up with TRBD1. V shed 4 bases, J shed 3 bases, and the junction held 5 bases outside the gene matches. This CDR3 region has 15 residues. Germline assignment: CDR1 DFQATT and CDR2 SNEGSKA (reference sequence). CDR3 bases: TGCAGTGCTAAGAGGACAGGGGGCCACAATCAGCCCCAGCATTTT. This encodes CSAKRTGGHNQPQHF.

This clonotype has ten or more counts. The V and J genes are TRBV11-2 and TRBJ2-4, with no clear D. This CDR3 region has 14 residues. Per the germline V gene, CDR1 is SGHAT and CDR2 is FQNNGV. The V and J ends lost 2 bases and 6 bases respectively, with 11 bases between them. The chain's CDR3 is CASSLSLGPNIQYF. The CDR3 nucleotides read TGTGCCAGCAGCTTATCCCTCGGCCCAAACATTCAGTACTTC. Variable domain in full (rest from reference TRBV11-2 and TRBJ2-4): EAGVAQSPRYKIIEKRQSVAFWCNPISGHATLYWYQQILGQGPKLLIQFQNNGVVDDSQLPKDRFSAERLKGVDSTLKIQPAKLEDSAVYLCASSLSLGPNIQYFGAGTRLSVL.

Many counts were recorded for this clonotype. The chain carries TRBV12-3 or TRBV12-4 and TRBJ1-1; 7 bases fit TRBD1. The CDR3 length is 12 residues. V lost 10 bases to trimming and J lost 1 base; unmatched junction nucleotides: 3. The CDR3 region has the DNA TGTGCCACCCGACAGGGGAACACTGAAGCTTTCTTT. Amino acid sequence: CATRQGNTEAFF.

This clonotype was counted ten times or more. The V gene is TRBV11-2, the J gene TRBJ2-1; unclear D gene. The CDR3 covers 14 residues. Trimming stripped 5 bases from V and 6 bases from J, with 14 bases between. Germline V CDR1 and CDR2: SGHAT, FQNNGV. The CDR3 region has the DNA TGTGCCAGCAGCCTAGGACCACTAATCAATGAGCAGTTCTTC. As protein: CASSLGPLINEQFF.

At least ten counts were recorded for this clonotype. The chain uses TRBV5-1 and TRBJ2-7; possible D gene TRBD1, 6 bases. The V end lost 4 bases, the J end lost 6 bases, and 17 bases lay between the germline ends. Germline V gives CDR1 SGHRS, CDR2 YFSETQ. The CDR3 totals 14 residues. CDR3 sequence (DNA): TGCGCCAGCAGCACCATCCAACAGGGATCCGAGCAGTACTTC. It translates to CASSTIQQGSEQYF.

This clonotype has at least ten counts. The chain joins TRBV7-6 to TRBJ2-1, with D possibly being TRBD1 (6 bases). Germline V lookup: CDR1 SGHVS, CDR2 FNYEAQ. V shed 5 bases and J shed 8 bases, with 13 bases lying between them. CDR3 length: 13 residues. The CDR3 DNA sequence: TGTGCCAGCAGCCAGGGGATGGCACATGAGCAGTTCTTC. Residues: CASSQGMAHEQFF.

This rearrangement joins TRBV27 to TRBJ2-3; 7 nucleotides align to TRBD2. The V gene end was trimmed by 2 bases and the J gene end by 5 bases; junction bases not matched to a gene: 10. This CDR3 is 16 amino acids long. Germline CDR1 is MNHEY and CDR2 is SMNVEV (reference sequence). As DNA, the CDR3 is TGTGCCAGCAGTTTAATTGGGGGAGGGCCTCGAGATACGCAGTATTTT. It is translated as CASSLIGGGPRDTQYF.

The chain employs TRBV19 and TRBJ2-7; 11 positions agree with TRBD2. CDR3 length: 17 residues. Germline trimming cut 6 bases from V and 3 bases from J; bases unmatched to any gene: 13. From germline, CDR1 is LNHDA and CDR2 SQIVND (reference sequence). CDR3 nucleotides: TGTGCCAGTAGCACCCTCGGGCTAGCGGGAGGATACTACGAGCAGTACTTC. Protein: CASSTLGLAGGYYEQYF.

V and J are TRBV7-9 and TRBJ2-5; no clear D gene. The CDR3 loop spans 15 amino acids. V shed 5 bases and J shed 5 bases, with 18 bases lying between them. The germline CDR1 and CDR2 sequences are SEHNR and FQNEAQ (reference sequence). CDR3 coding DNA: TGTGCCAGCAGCGAACATCGGGCGGTATCGGAGACCCAGTACTTC. Encoded protein: CASSEHRAVSETQYF.

This chain joins TRBV20-1 and TRBJ1-3; TRBD1 aligns across 9 bases. The CDR3 runs 14 residues. The V gene end was trimmed by 3 bases and the J gene end by 2 bases; junction bases not matched to a gene: 2. Germline lookup yields CDR1 DFQATT and CDR2 SNEGSKA (reference sequence). The DNA of the CDR3 is TGCAGTGCTAGGGGGACAGGGACTGGAAACACCATATATTTT. Residues: CSARGTGTGNTIYF.

This clonotype was picked up many times. The genes are TRBV7-9 and TRBJ2-1; D is unresolved. Trimming removed 2 bases from V and 10 bases from J, with 9 bases in between. The CDR3 covers 12 residues. Germline CDR1 and CDR2: SEHNR and FQNEAQ (reference sequence). The CDR3 DNA reads as TGTGCCAGCAGCTTAACAACGCTAGAGCAGTTCTTC. It specifies CASSLTTLEQFF.

This clonotype has a handful of counts. The V gene is TRBV25-1, the J gene TRBJ2-2; TRBD1 might be the D (5 bases). Trimming took 6 bases from V and 3 from J, leaving 8 bases between them. The CDR3 extends over 13 amino acids. Germline V CDR1 and CDR2: MGHDK, SYGVNS. Here the CDR3 reads CASRPRDTGELFF. The CDR3 nucleotides read TGTGCCAGCAGACCCAGGGACACCGGGGAGCTGTTTTTT. The full variable domain, completed using reference TRBV25-1 and TRBJ2-2, is EADIYQTPRYLVIGTGKKITLECSQTMGHDKMYWYQQDPGMELHLIHYSYGVNSTEKGDLSSESTVSRIRTEHFPLTLESARPSHTSQYLCASRPRDTGELFFGEGSRLTVL.

In this sample, this clonotype turned up many times. CDR3 sequence (DNA): TGCAGTGCTGAAGCGGGTAGCAATGAGCAGTTCTTC. It specifies CSAEAGSNEQFF. The genes are TRBV20-1 and TRBJ2-1, with a weak D call TRBD2 (6 bases). The CDR3 sequence is 12 residues long. V was cut by 5 bases and J by 6 bases, with 11 bases left in between. Germline values: CDR1 DFQATT, CDR2 SNEGSKA (reference sequence).

This clonotype showed up many times. The V gene is TRBV28, the J gene TRBJ2-1; no clear D. The CDR3 is 11 amino acids. With 4 bases removed from V and 8 bases from J, the gap between germline ends came to 6 bases. CDR1 and CDR2 from the germline V gene are MDHEN and SYDVKM. The CDR3 DNA follows: TGTGCCAGCAGTTGGGCCTATGAGCAGTTCTTC. It translates to CASSWAYEQFF.